This is a list of T cell receptor beta chains from one sample in a study of shared clonotypes between healthy human individuals. Sequenced by immunoSEQ multiplex PCR; TCRdb stores in-frame clones only, minus some. The table has about 2.3 million clones, 85% to 95% seen once; the top ten hold 0.37%. Sequencing was done on a sample of naive CD4+ T cells from PBMCs. The receptors derive from a man aged 18 to 30 in good health. Some clones in this sample may be carry-over from other donors' samples. Both conserved end residues are part of each CDR3. A D gene is named only where the DNA matches it firmly. Clone size is not always given. Where it is, it says once, few, many or a class for expanded clones.

V gene,D gene,clone size,J gene,CDR3 protein,CDR3 DNA
TRBV29-1,TRBD1,NA,TRBJ2-3,CSVGRQGNTDTQYF,TGCAGCGTTGGAAGACAGGGAAACACAGATACGCAGTATTTT
TRBV5-1,TRBD2,NA,TRBJ2-2,CASSPTSGGTTGELFF,TGCGCCAGCAGCCCTACTAGCGGGGGGACCACCGGGGAGCTGTTTTTT
TRBV18,TRBD2,NA,TRBJ2-3,CASSPLPTSGSTDTQYF,TGTGCCAGCTCACCACTCCCAACTAGCGGTAGCACAGATACGCAGTATTTT
TRBV29-1,TRBD1,few,TRBJ2-2,CSVDRGQADGELFF,TGCAGCGTGGATCGGGGACAGGCCGACGGGGAGCTGTTTTTT
TRBV28,NA,NA,TRBJ2-7,CASRAVGRSYEQYF,TGTGCCAGCAGGGCAGTTGGCAGGTCCTACGAGCAGTACTTC
TRBV6-4,NA,NA,TRBJ2-1,CASSREQGGEQFF,TGTGCCAGCAGTCGAGAACAGGGAGGTGAGCAGTTCTTC
TRBV7-3,NA,NA,TRBJ2-7,CASSLKVRAKGEQYF,TGTGCCAGCAGCTTAAAGGTCAGGGCAAAAGGCGAGCAGTACTTC
TRBV7-6,TRBD2,NA,TRBJ2-3,CASSRRTSGSSDTQYF,TGTGCCAGCAGCCGACGGACTAGCGGGAGTTCAGATACGCAGTATTTT
TRBV5-1,NA,NA,TRBJ2-2,CASSKRTDTGELFF,TGCGCCAGCAGCAAAAGGACAGACACCGGGGAGCTGTTTTTT
TRBV9,NA,NA,TRBJ2-7,CASSEGLSYEQYF,TGTGCCAGCAGTGAAGGGCTCTCCTACGAGCAGTACTTC
TRBV9,TRBD2,once,TRBJ2-3,CASSVGSSGRDTQYF,TGTGCCAGCAGCGTAGGTTCTAGCGGGAGAGATACGCAGTATTTT
TRBV18,NA,once,TRBJ2-3,CASSPQGTTDTQYF,TGTGCCAGCTCACCACAGGGGACCACAGATACGCAGTATTTT
TRBV2,NA,few,TRBJ1-1,CAIRASLNTEAFF,TGTGCCATACGGGCCTCGTTGAACACTGAAGCTTTCTTT
TRBV6-4,NA,NA,TRBJ2-1,CASSELEGTEQFF,TGTGCCAGCAGTGAATTAGAGGGGACTGAGCAGTTCTTC
TRBV18,NA,NA,TRBJ1-5,CASSPTGDQPQHF,TGTGCCAGCTCACCTACGGGGGACCAGCCCCAGCATTTT
TRBV7-9,TRBD1,NA,TRBJ1-1,CASSLLGQDRAFF,TGTGCCAGCAGCCTACTGGGACAGGATCGAGCTTTCTTT
TRBV18,NA,NA,TRBJ1-4,CASSELGGEKLFF,TGTGCCAGCTCGGAGCTCGGTGGGGAAAAACTGTTTTTT